The T cell receptor beta chain under discussion was sequenced for a study of PD-1 blockade in classical Hodgkin lymphoma. Time point given: newly diagnosed, previously untreated cHL patient sample. The CDR3 is 11 amino acids. V lost 5 bases and J 6 bases, leaving 11 bases between the germline ends. The germline V gene has CDR1 DFQATT and CDR2 SNEGSKA (reference sequence). Data came from immunoSEQ multiplex PCR; TCRdb stores just in-frame clones and leaves some out. The sample carries tens of thousands of clones, roughly 91% recorded once. The sequenced sample was peripheral blood mononuclear cells (PBMCs). The rearrangement joins TRBV20-1 to TRBJ2-7; D is perhaps TRBD2 (6 bases). This sequence originates from a human donor with classical Hodgkin lymphoma. CDR3 residues: CSAPLGSEQYF. CDR3 DNA sequence: TGCAGTGCTCCCCTCGGGAGCGAGCAGTACTTC.